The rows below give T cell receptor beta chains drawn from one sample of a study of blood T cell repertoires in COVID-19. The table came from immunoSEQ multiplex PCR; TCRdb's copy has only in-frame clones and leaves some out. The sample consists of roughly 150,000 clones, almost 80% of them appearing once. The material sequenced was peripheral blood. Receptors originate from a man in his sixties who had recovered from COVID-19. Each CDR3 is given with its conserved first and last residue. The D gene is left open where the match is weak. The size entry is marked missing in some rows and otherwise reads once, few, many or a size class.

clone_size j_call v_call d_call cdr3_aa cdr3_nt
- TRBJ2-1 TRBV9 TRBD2 CASSVAGAVTNEQFF TGTGCCAGCAGCGTGGCGGGAGCTGTGACCAATGAGCAGTTCTTC
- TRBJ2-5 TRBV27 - CASSFYGGDEVEETQYF TGTGCCAGCAGTTTCTACGGGGGAGATGAGGTAGAAGAGACCCAGTACTTC
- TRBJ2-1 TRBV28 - CASSLPPGFRWNEQFF TGTGCCAGCAGTTTACCCCCAGGGTTCCGGTGGAATGAGCAGTTCTTC
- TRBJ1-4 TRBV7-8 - CASSLIALGEKLFF TGTGCCAGCAGCTTAATAGCATTGGGTGAAAAACTGTTTTTT
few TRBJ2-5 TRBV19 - CASSLGASQETQYF TGTGCCAGTAGTCTGGGGGCGTCACAAGAGACCCAGTACTTC
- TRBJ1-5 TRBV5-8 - CASNWLGNQPQHF TGTGCCAGCAATTGGCTCGGCAATCAGCCCCAGCATTTT
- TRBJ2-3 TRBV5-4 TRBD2 CASATLGSGTDTQYF TGTGCCAGCGCCACGCTGGGTAGCGGGACAGATACGCAGTATTTT
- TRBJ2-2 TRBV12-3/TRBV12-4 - CASNLNTGELFF TGTGCCAGCAATCTGAACACCGGGGAGCTGTTTTTT
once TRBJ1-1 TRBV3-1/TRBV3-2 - CASSRQYEAFF TGTGCCAGCAGCCGACAGTATGAAGCTTTCTTT
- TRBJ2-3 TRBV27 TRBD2 CASSFQGLAGGIDTQYF TGTGCCAGCAGTTTCCAGGGACTAGCGGGGGGTATAGATACGCAGTATTTT
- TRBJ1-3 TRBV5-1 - CASSRGIGESGNTIYF TGCGCCAGCAGCCGCGGGATCGGGGAATCTGGAAACACCATATATTTT
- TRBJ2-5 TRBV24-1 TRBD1 CATSESGTGGQETQYF TGTGCCACCAGTGAATCCGGGACAGGCGGACAAGAGACCCAGTACTTC
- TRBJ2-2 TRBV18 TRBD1 CASSPPGQGAYTGELFF TGTGCCAGCTCACCACCGGGACAGGGGGCTTACACCGGGGAGCTGTTTTTT
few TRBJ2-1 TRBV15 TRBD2 CATSRDGTSGNEQFF TGTGCCACCAGCAGAGATGGGACTAGCGGCAATGAGCAGTTCTTC
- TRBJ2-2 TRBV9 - CASSVEASLAGELFF TGTGCCAGCAGCGTAGAGGCTAGCTTGGCCGGGGAGCTGTTTTTT
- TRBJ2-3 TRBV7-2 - CASSLGGMTDTQYF TGTGCCAGCAGCTTAGGAGGGATGACAGATACGCAGTATTTT
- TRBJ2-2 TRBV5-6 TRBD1 CASSIGQGGTGELFF TGTGCCAGCAGCATCGGACAGGGTGGCACCGGGGAGCTGTTTTTT
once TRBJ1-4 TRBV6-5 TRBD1 CATGDRGQVNEKLFF TGTGCCACTGGGGACAGGGGGCAGGTGAATGAAAAACTGTTTTTT
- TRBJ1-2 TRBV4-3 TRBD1 CASSQEMGQANYGYTF TGCGCCAGCAGCCAAGAAATGGGACAGGCGAACTATGGCTACACCTTC
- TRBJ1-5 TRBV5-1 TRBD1 CASSFGTDNQPQHF TGCGCCAGCAGCTTTGGGACAGACAATCAGCCCCAGCATTTT
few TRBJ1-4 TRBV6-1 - CASSEAAGAATNEKLFF TGTGCCAGCAGTGAAGCTGCGGGAGCCGCAACTAATGAAAAACTGTTTTTT
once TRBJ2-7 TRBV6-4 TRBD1 CASSPPGQGVPYEQYF TGTGCCAGCAGTCCGCCGGGACAGGGGGTTCCCTACGAGCAGTACTTC
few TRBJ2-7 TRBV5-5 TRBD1 CASSRTGDGYEQYF TGTGCCAGCAGCCGCACAGGGGACGGCTACGAGCAGTACTTC
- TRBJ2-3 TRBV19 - CASSPSGQGTDTQYF TGTGCCAGTAGTCCCAGCGGCCAGGGCACAGATACGCAGTATTTT
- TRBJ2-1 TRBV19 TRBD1 CASSKLDRENNEQFF TGTGCCAGTAGTAAACTGGACAGGGAGAACAATGAGCAGTTCTTC
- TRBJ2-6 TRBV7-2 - CASSLESSGANVLTF TGTGCCAGCAGCTTGGAGAGCTCTGGGGCCAACGTCCTGACTTTC
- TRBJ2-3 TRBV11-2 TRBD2 CASSSGLAGAVDTQYF TGTGCCAGCAGCTCGGGACTAGCGGGAGCGGTAGATACGCAGTATTTT
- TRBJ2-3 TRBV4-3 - CASSQESASSTDTQYF TGCGCCAGCAGCCAAGAGTCAGCGTCTAGCACAGATACGCAGTATTTT
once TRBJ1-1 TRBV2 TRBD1 CATAPTGGGTEAFF TGTGCCACCGCCCCCACAGGGGGAGGTACTGAAGCTTTCTTT
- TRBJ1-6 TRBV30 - CAWSRQALTLHF TGTGCCTGGAGTCGACAGGCCTTGACCCTCCACTTT
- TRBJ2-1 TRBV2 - CASSVQGWDEQFF TGTGCCAGCAGTGTGCAGGGGTGGGATGAGCAGTTCTTC
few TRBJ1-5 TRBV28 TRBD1 CASSPTGGGQPQHF TGTGCCAGCAGTCCGACAGGGGGAGGTCAGCCCCAGCATTTT
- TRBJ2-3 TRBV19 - CASSAGAAGDTQYF TGTGCCAGTAGTGCGGGGGCTGCCGGGGATACGCAGTATTTT
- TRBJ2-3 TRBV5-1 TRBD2 CASGLADPTDTQYF TGCGCCAGCGGACTAGCGGACCCCACAGATACGCAGTATTTT
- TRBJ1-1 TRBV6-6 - CASSSEMNTEAFF TGTGCCAGCAGTTCAGAAATGAACACTGAAGCTTTCTTT
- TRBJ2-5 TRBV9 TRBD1 CASSASGGQGVGETQYF TGTGCCAGCAGCGCCTCCGGGGGACAGGGGGTTGGAGAGACCCAGTACTTC
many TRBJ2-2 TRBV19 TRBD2 CASSAGVDTGELFF TGTGCCAGTAGTGCGGGAGTAGACACCGGGGAGCTGTTTTTT
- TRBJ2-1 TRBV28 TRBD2 CASEGGSVGEQFF TGTGCCAGCGAGGGCGGGAGTGTCGGTGAGCAGTTCTTC
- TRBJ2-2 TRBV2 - CASRNLGNTNTGELFF TGTGCCAGCCGAAACCTCGGGAATACGAACACCGGGGAGCTGTTTTTT
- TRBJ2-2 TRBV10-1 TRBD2 CASRATSGRFTGELFF TGCGCCAGCAGGGCGACTAGCGGGAGGTTTACCGGGGAGCTGTTTTTT
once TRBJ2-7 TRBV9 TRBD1 CASSSGTESYEQYF TGTGCCAGCAGCTCTGGGACAGAGTCCTACGAGCAGTACTTC
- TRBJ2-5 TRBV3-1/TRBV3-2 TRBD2 CASSPRAGGAPPQETQYF TGTGCCAGCAGCCCCAGAGCGGGGGGCGCTCCCCCCCAAGAGACCCAGTACTTC
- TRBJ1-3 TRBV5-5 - CASSARDTIYF TGTGCCAGCAGCGCGAGGGACACCATATATTTT
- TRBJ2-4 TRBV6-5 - CAGGEAKNIQYF TGTGCCGGCGGGGAAGCCAAAAACATTCAGTACTTC
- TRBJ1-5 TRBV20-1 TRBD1 CSASGGTGENQPQHF TGCAGTGCTAGTGGGGGGACAGGGGAAAATCAGCCCCAGCATTTT
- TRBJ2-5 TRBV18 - CASSPVEETQYF TGTGCCAGCTCACCTGTAGAAGAGACCCAGTACTTC
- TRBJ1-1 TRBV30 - CAWSVARNTEAFF TGTGCCTGGAGTGTTGCGCGAAACACTGAAGCTTTCTTT
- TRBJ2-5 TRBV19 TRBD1 CASSNWDRGDQETQYF TGTGCCAGTAGTAACTGGGACAGGGGCGACCAAGAGACCCAGTACTTC